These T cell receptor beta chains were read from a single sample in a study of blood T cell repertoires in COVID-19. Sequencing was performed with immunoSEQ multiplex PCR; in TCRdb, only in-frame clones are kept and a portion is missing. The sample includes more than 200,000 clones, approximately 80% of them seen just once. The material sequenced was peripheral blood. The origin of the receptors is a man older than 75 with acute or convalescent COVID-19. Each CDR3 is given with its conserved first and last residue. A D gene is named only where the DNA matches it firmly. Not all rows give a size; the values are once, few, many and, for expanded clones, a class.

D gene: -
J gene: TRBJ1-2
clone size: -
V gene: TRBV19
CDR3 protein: CASSIFFGNLYGYTF
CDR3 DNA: TGTGCCAGTAGTATCTTTTTCGGGAACCTCTATGGCTACACCTTC

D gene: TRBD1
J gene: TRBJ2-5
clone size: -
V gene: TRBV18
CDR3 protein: CASSLNRGALETQYF
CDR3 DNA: TGTGCCAGCTCACTCAACAGGGGCGCTTTAGAGACCCAGTACTTC

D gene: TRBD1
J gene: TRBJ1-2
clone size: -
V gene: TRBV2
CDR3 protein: CASMHDREGGYTF
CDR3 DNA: TGTGCCAGCATGCACGACAGGGAAGGGGGCTACACCTTC

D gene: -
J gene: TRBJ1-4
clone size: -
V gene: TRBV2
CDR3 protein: CASKDYATNEKLFF
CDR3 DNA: TGTGCCAGCAAGGACTATGCAACTAATGAAAAACTGTTTTTT

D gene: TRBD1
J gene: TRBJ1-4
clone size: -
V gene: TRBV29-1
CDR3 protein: CSVRQGGEKLFF
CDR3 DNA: TGCAGCGTGCGACAGGGGGGCGAAAAACTGTTTTTT

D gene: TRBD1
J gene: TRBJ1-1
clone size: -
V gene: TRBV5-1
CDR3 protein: CASSYAGGSTEAFF
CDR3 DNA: TGCGCCAGCAGTTATGCAGGGGGAAGCACTGAAGCTTTCTTT

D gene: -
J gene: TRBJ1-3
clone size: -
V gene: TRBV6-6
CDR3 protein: CASSTDGYSGNTIYF
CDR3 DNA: TGTGCCAGCAGCACCGACGGGTACTCTGGAAACACCATATATTTT

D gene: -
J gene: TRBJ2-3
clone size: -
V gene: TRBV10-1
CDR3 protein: CASRDSETDTQYF
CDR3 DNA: TGCGCCAGCAGGGATAGCGAAACAGATACGCAGTATTTT

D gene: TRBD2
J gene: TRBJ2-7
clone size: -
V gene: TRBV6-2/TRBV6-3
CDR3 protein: CASSYYGTSGIYEQYF
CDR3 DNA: TGTGCCAGCAGTTACTACGGGACTAGCGGGATATACGAGCAGTACTTC

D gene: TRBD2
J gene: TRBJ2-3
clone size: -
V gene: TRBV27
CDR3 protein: CASSLLGTSGALGTDTQYF
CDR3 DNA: TGTGCCAGCAGTTTACTCGGGACTAGCGGGGCTTTGGGCACAGATACGCAGTATTTT

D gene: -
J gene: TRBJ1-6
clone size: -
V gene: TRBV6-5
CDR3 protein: CASSLRDSPLHF
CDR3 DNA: TGTGCCAGCAGTCTCCGTGATTCACCCCTCCACTTT

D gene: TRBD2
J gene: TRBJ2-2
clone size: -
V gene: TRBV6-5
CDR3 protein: CASSPGGANTGELFF
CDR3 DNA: TGTGCCAGCAGCCCCGGGGGGGCGAACACCGGGGAGCTGTTTTTT

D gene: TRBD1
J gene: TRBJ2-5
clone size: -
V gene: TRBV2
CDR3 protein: CASKGQVFSAQETQYF
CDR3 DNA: TGTGCCAGCAAGGGACAGGTTTTTTCGGCCCAAGAGACCCAGTACTTC

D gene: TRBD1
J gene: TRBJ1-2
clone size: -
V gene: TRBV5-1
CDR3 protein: CASSGTGGLSSYGYTF
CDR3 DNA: TGCGCCAGCAGTGGGACAGGGGGGTTGTCTAGCTATGGCTACACCTTC

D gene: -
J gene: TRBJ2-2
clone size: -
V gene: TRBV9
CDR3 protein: CASSVNGGELFF
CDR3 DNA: TGTGCCAGCAGCGTAAACGGCGGGGAGCTGTTTTTT

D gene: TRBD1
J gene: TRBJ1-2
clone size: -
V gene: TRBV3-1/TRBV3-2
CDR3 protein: CASSQRTGYGYTF
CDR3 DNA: TGTGCCAGCAGCCAAAGGACAGGGTATGGCTACACCTTC

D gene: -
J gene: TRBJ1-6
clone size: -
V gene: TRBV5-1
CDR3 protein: CASSLGDTNNSPLHF
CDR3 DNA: TGCGCCAGCAGCTTGGGTGACACCAATAATTCACCCCTCCACTTT

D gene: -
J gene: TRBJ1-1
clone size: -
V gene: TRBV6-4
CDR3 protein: CASSQTGHLNTEAFF
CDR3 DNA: TGTGCCAGCAGTCAGACGGGACACTTGAACACTGAAGCTTTCTTT

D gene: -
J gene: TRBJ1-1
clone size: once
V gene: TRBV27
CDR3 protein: CASSLILGEGTEAFF
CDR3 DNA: TGTGCCAGCAGTTTAATTCTAGGGGAGGGCACTGAAGCTTTCTTT

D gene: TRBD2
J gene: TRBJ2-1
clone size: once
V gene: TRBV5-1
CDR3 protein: CASSLGTSGRSDEQFF
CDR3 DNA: TGCGCCAGCAGCTTGGGGACTAGCGGGAGGAGTGATGAGCAGTTCTTC

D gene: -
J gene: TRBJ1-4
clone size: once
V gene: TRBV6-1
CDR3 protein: CASSEARGVRNEKLFF
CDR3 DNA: TGTGCCAGCAGTGAAGCGCGGGGGGTGAGGAATGAAAAACTGTTTTTT

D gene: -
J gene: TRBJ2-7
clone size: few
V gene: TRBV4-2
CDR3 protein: CASSQRTDSYEQYF
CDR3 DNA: TGTGCCAGCAGCCAACGGACAGACTCCTACGAGCAGTACTTC